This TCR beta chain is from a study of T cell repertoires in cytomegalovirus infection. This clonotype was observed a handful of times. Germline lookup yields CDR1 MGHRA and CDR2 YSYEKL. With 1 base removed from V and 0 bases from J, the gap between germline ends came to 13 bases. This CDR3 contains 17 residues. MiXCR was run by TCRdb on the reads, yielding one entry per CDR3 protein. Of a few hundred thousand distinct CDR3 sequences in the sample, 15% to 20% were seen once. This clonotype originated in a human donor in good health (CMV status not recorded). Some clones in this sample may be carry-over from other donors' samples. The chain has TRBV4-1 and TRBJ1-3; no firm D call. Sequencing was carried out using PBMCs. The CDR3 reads CASSQARGGSSGNTIYF. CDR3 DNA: TGCGCCAGCAGCCAAGCCCGTGGTGGGAGCTCTGGAAACACCATATATTTT.